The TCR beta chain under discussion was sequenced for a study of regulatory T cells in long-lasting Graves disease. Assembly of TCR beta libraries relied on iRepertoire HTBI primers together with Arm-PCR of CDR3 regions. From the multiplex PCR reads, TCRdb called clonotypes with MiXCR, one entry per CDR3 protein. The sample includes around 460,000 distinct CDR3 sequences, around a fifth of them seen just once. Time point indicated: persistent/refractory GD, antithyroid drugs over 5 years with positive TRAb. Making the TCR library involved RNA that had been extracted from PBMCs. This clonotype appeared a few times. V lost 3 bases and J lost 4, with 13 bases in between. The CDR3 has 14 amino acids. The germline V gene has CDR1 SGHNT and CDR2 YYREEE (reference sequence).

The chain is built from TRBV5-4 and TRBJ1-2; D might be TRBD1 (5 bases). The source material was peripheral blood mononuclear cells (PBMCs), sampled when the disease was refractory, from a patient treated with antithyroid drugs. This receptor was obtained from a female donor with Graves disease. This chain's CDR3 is CASSSGTDFYGYTF. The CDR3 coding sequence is TGTGCCAGCAGCTCCGGGACGGACTTCTATGGCTACACCTTC. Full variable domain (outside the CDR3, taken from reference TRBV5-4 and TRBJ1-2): ETGVTQSPTHLIKTRGQQVTLRCSSQSGHNTVSWYQQALGQGPQFIFQYYREEENGRGNFPPRFSGLQFPNYSSELNVNALELDDSALYLCASSSGTDFYGYTFGSGTRLTVV.